The 17 T cell receptor beta chains in this list originate from one sample, sequenced in a study of cytomegalovirus exposure and HLA in healthy donors. The data were produced by immunoSEQ multiplex PCR, yet TCRdb's version contains in-frame clones alone and is incomplete. The table has 150,000 to 200,000 clones, 85% to 90% seen once. The sequencing input was PBMCs. The receptors come from a woman aged 30 to 39 in good health and CMV-seronegative.

The chain joins TRBV6-5 to TRBJ2-1; 7 positions agree with TRBD1. Trimming at V came to 10 bases and at J to 6 bases, leaving 12 bases not matched to a gene. CDR1 is MNHEY and CDR2 is SVGAGI in the germline V gene. CDR3 length equals 14 residues. The CDR3 DNA reads as TGTGCCACCTATGAGAGGGGGCCGGTCAATGAGCAGTTCTTC. Translated: CATYERGPVNEQFF.

This rearrangement joins TRBV5-1 to TRBJ2-2; TRBD2 aligns across 12 bases. V lost 6 bases and J lost 6; bases outside the gene matches: 9. Per the germline V gene, CDR1 is SGHRS and CDR2 is YFSETQ. This CDR3 region has 16 residues. CDR3 DNA sequence: TGCGCCAGCAACAAAGGACTAGCGGGGATCCCCGGGGAGCTGTTTTTT. Protein: CASNKGLAGIPGELFF.

The chain combines TRBV11-3 with TRBJ2-1; TRBD1 agrees at 7 bases. Germline V CDR1 and CDR2: SGHNT, YENEEA. CDR3 length equals 15 residues. J gave up 4 bases and V 5 bases, and 8 bases lay outside the gene matches. The CDR3 loop is CASSQDRRNYNEQFF. The CDR3 DNA reads TGTGCCAGCAGCCAGGACAGGAGAAATTACAATGAGCAGTTCTTC. Variable domain in full (rest from reference TRBV11-3 and TRBJ2-1): EAGVVQSPRYKIIEKKQPVAFWCNPISGHNTLYWYLQNLGQGPELLIRYENEEAVDDSQLPKDRFSAERLKGVDSTLKIQPAELGDSAVYLCASSQDRRNYNEQFFGPGTRLTVL.

The chain has TRBV5-6 and TRBJ2-7; unclear D gene. The V and J ends lost 5 bases and 3 bases respectively, with 9 bases between them. CDR1 and CDR2 from the germline V gene are SGHDT and YYEEEE. The CDR3 is 12 amino acids. The DNA for the CDR3 is TGTGCCAGCAGTATCGGTTTCTACGAGCAGTACTTC. It translates to CASSIGFYEQYF.

The V call is TRBV2, the J call TRBJ2-3; possible D gene TRBD1, 5 bases. Germline V lookup: CDR1 SNHLY, CDR2 FYNNEI. V lost 9 bases and J 9 bases, leaving 13 bases between the germline ends. The CDR3 runs 11 residues. CDR3 nucleotides: TGTGCCAGTGAACAGGAACACACGCAGTATTTT. Protein product: CASEQEHTQYF.

The chain joins TRBV2 to TRBJ2-3; TRBD1 might be the D (5 bases). Germline assignment: CDR1 SNHLY and CDR2 FYNNEI. This CDR3 has 12 amino acids. V shed 11 bases and J shed 1 base, with 10 bases lying between them. The CDR3 loop reads CADSPGTDTQYF. The CDR3 region has the DNA TGTGCCGACAGTCCGGGCACAGATACGCAGTATTTT.

This chain joins TRBV7-2 and TRBJ2-1; 13 bases map to TRBD2. Trimming removed 4 bases from V and 7 bases from J; junction bases left unmatched: 7. The CDR3 contains 16 residues. Germline V gene lookup returns CDR1 SGHTA and CDR2 FQGNSA. The CDR3 loop reads CASSSPRLAGGNEQFF. The CDR3 DNA sequence: TGTGCCAGCAGCTCCCCTAGACTAGCGGGGGGTAATGAGCAGTTCTTC. The entire variable domain, with the rest obtained from reference TRBV7-2 and TRBJ2-1, is as follows: GAGVSQSPSNKVTEKGKDVELRCDPISGHTALYWYRQSLGQGLEFLIYFQGNSAPDKSGLPSDRFSAERTGGSVSTLTIQRTQQEDSAVYLCASSSPRLAGGNEQFFGPGTRLTVL.

The V gene is TRBV15, the J gene TRBJ1-6; possible D gene TRBD1, 6 bases. There are 15 residues in the CDR3. The V end lost 0 bases, the J end lost 9 bases, and 12 bases lay between the germline ends. Germline CDR1 is LNHNV and CDR2 is YYDKDF (reference sequence). The CDR3 sequence is CATSRERGSGSPLHF. The CDR3 coding sequence is TGTGCCACCAGCAGAGAAAGGGGGAGCGGTTCACCCCTCCACTTT.

The chain combines TRBV7-9 with TRBJ2-7, with D perhaps matching TRBD1 (6 bases). The CDR3 is 16 amino acids. In germline, CDR1 is SEHNR, CDR2 FQNEAQ (reference sequence). Trimming pared 1 base from V and 6 bases from J, leaving 19 bases between. CDR3 region: CASSLGGRGLHSEQYF. Written as DNA, the CDR3 is TGTGCCAGCAGCTTAGGAGGTAGGGGGTTGCACTCCGAGCAGTACTTC.

The J gene is TRBJ2-7, the V gene TRBV4-1; D gene uncertain. V gave up 0 bases and J gave up 3 bases, with 12 bases separating them. The CDR3 consists of 15 residues. Germline V gives CDR1 MGHRA, CDR2 YSYEKL. The CDR3 DNA sequence: TGCGCCAGCAGCCAAGATCCTAGTGCTCTCTACGAGCAGTACTTC. It specifies CASSQDPSALYEQYF.

The gene calls are TRBV5-4 and TRBJ2-5, with a possible D match to TRBD1 (6 bases). Trimming cost V 3 bases and J 3 bases, with 15 bases left between them. CDR1 is SGHNT, CDR2 YYREEE, per germline (reference sequence). The CDR3 loop spans 15 amino acids. CDR3 nucleotides: TGTGCCAGCAGCTCACCCCAGGGGTTGGAAGAGACCCAGTACTTC. Residues: CASSSPQGLEETQYF.

This chain connects TRBV6-6 to TRBJ2-7; 8 bases fit TRBD1. The CDR3 spans 15 residues. Losses at the gene ends were 4 bases for V and 5 bases for J; bases not matched to a gene: 10. Germline V lookup: CDR1 MNHNY, CDR2 SVGAGI (reference sequence). The CDR3 bases are TGTGCCAGCAGTTTCCCCGCGGGACAGGCCAACGAGCAGTACTTC. The encoded protein is CASSFPAGQANEQYF.

The chain joins TRBV19 to TRBJ2-5, with D unresolved. The germline V gene has CDR1 LNHDA and CDR2 SQIVND (reference sequence). The germline V and J ends were trimmed by 2 bases and 7 bases, with 5 bases remaining between them. This CDR3 region has 11 residues. CDR3 loop: CASSIRGTQYF. The DNA of the CDR3 is TGTGCCAGTAGTATACGAGGGACCCAGTACTTC.

The chain combines TRBV4-3 with TRBJ1-2; possible D gene TRBD1, 5 bases. V gave up 0 bases and J gave up 4 bases, with 12 bases separating them. Germline CDR1 reads LGHNA; CDR2 reads YSLEER. The CDR3 has 15 amino acids. This CDR3 is CASSQDGSGPYGYTF. DNA of the CDR3: TGCGCCAGCAGCCAAGATGGGTCAGGGCCCTATGGCTACACCTTC.

This chain uses TRBV4-1 with TRBJ1-1; a possible D gene is TRBD1 (6 bases). Germline V lookup: CDR1 MGHRA, CDR2 YSYEKL. The CDR3 has 15 residues. V was shortened by 4 bases and J by 2 bases, with 14 bases between the two germline ends. The CDR3, as DNA: TGCGCCAGCAGCCGAATGGACAGTTTAAACACTGAAGCTTTCTTT. It is translated as CASSRMDSLNTEAFF.

The chain is built from TRBV6-5 and TRBJ1-2, with D uncertain. Germline V gene sequence: CDR1 MNHEY, CDR2 SVGAGI. The CDR3 has 12 residues. Trimming pared 7 bases from V and 4 bases from J, leaving 10 bases between. CDR3: CASKETGYGYTF. CDR3 nucleotide sequence: TGTGCCAGCAAAGAAACGGGCTATGGCTACACCTTC.

This clone was seen just once. This rearrangement joins TRBV5-1 to TRBJ1-5, with 11 bases aligning to TRBD1. The V and J ends lost 0 bases and 6 bases, in that order; junction bases with no gene match: 2. The germline V gene has CDR1 SGHRS and CDR2 YFSETQ. The CDR3 consists of 15 residues. The CDR3 sequence is CASSLDGTGGQPQHF. In nucleotides, the CDR3 is TGCGCCAGCAGCTTGGACGGGACAGGGGGTCAGCCCCAGCATTTT.